This T cell receptor beta chain was recovered during a study of T cell changes during pregnancy in multiple sclerosis. Data came from immunoSEQ multiplex PCR; TCRdb stores just in-frame clones and leaves some out. This table has some 71,000 clones, around 90% appearing once. V shed 4 bases and J 4 bases; nucleotides not matched to a gene: 14. The CDR3 is 17 residues long. CDR1 MNHEY and CDR2 SMNVEV come from the germline V gene (reference sequence). The source is a female donor with multiple sclerosis, enrolled in a pregnancy study. Source: peripheral blood, taken after pregnancy. The chain carries TRBV27 and TRBJ2-3, with 7 bases that match TRBD2. CDR3 DNA: TGTGCCAGCAGTTCCTCGGGTGGCGGGAGTATCTCAGATACGCAGTATTTT. Translation gives CASSSSGGGSISDTQYF.